This TCR beta chain was captured in a study of patients and donors after allogeneic stem cell transplantation. MiXCR was run by TCRdb on the RT-PCR reads, yielding one entry per CDR3 protein. Of about a million distinct CDR3 sequences in the sample, about a sixth were seen once. This clonotype was sampled from a human donor who was either an allogeneic HSCT recipient or a stem cell or donor lymphocyte infusion donor (not recorded which). It is not recorded whose cells these are; they may come from a transplant donor. The sequenced sample was blood, either unsorted or a sorted T cell fraction (not recorded which).

The CDR3 coding sequence is TGCAGTGCTAGAGATTCGGGACTAGCGGGGCACGAGCAGTACTTC. Its translation: CSARDSGLAGHEQYF. This sequence joins TRBV20-1 and TRBJ2-7, with TRBD2 identical over 13 bases. The CDR3 is made up of 15 amino acids. The germline gives CDR1 DFQATT, CDR2 SNEGSKA (reference sequence). The junction had 4 bases not matched to a gene; V was cut back by 0 bases and J by 5 bases.